This is a list of T cell receptor beta chains from one sample in a study of CD8+ T cells in alopecia areata. Profiling relied on immunoSEQ multiplex PCR, and the TCRdb table lists in-frame clones only, not all of them. The data show some 200,000 clones, around 56% seen once. The sequencing here drew on CD4+ T cells sorted from blood, taken at week 4, from a patient treated with tofacitinib. These receptors all come from a human donor with alopecia areata. The CDR3 runs from the conserved cysteine through the conserved F or W. The D gene is left open where the match is weak. Part of the rows lack a size; the others show once, few, many or a class for expanded clones.

j_call | d_call | clone_size | v_call | cdr3_aa | cdr3_nt
TRBJ1-5 | TRBD1 | few | TRBV6-1 | CASSEYGQGNQPQHF | TGTGCCAGCAGTGAATATGGACAGGGCAATCAGCCCCAGCATTTT
TRBJ2-4 | - | - | TRBV2 | CASKRMGDIQYF | TGTGCCAGCAAAAGGATGGGGGACATTCAGTACTTC
TRBJ1-6 | - | few | TRBV4-2 | CASSRWGAKVNSPLHF | TGTGCCAGCAGCCGCTGGGGGGCTAAGGTTAATTCACCCCTCCACTTT
TRBJ1-1 | - | - | TRBV19 | CASTLRGARNTEAFF | TGTGCCAGTACCCTCAGGGGTGCGAGGAACACTGAAGCTTTCTTT
TRBJ2-7 | TRBD2 | once | TRBV29-1 | CSVSAAGAPGQYF | TGCAGCGTTTCGGCGGCGGGAGCTCCTGGACAGTACTTC
TRBJ2-5 | - | - | TRBV10-3 | CAISESGRKETQYF | TGTGCCATCAGTGAGTCCGGCAGGAAAGAGACCCAGTACTTC
TRBJ2-7 | - | - | TRBV30 | CAWSRDNSYEQYF | TGTGCCTGGAGCCGGGACAACTCCTACGAGCAGTACTTC
TRBJ1-2 | - | - | TRBV5-1 | CASSPREGTGYGYTF | TGCGCCAGCAGCCCTCGGGAAGGAACGGGGTATGGCTACACCTTC
TRBJ1-1 | - | - | TRBV5-1 | CASSLQRNTEAFF | TGCGCCAGCAGCTTGCAGAGGAACACTGAAGCTTTCTTT
TRBJ2-7 | - | - | TRBV30 | CAWSTGGLLYEQYF | TGTGCCTGGAGTACAGGCGGGCTGCTCTACGAGCAGTACTTC
TRBJ1-1 | - | few | TRBV6-4 | CACPDGTEAFF | TGTGCCTGCCCGGACGGCACTGAAGCTTTCTTT
TRBJ2-3 | - | - | TRBV30 | CAWRDTDTQYF | TGTGCCTGGAGAGATACAGATACGCAGTATTTT
TRBJ2-5 | - | - | TRBV29-1 | CSVALVEETQYF | TGCAGCGTTGCGTTGGTAGAAGAGACCCAGTACTTC
TRBJ1-2 | - | few | TRBV19 | CASSRWNGYTF | TGTGCCAGTAGTAGATGGAACGGCTACACCTTC
TRBJ1-2 | - | few | TRBV29-1 | CSVAGEFGYTF | TGCAGCGTTGCAGGGGAGTTTGGCTACACCTTC
TRBJ2-6 | - | - | TRBV7-2 | CASSLAGSSGANVLTF | TGTGCCAGCAGCTTAGCGGGAAGCTCTGGGGCCAACGTCCTGACTTTC
TRBJ2-1 | TRBD2 | - | TRBV7-7 | CASSASGNNEQFF | TGTGCTAGCAGTGCTAGCGGAAACAATGAGCAGTTCTTC
TRBJ1-2 | - | few | TRBV7-2 | CASSPTGYGYTF | TGTGCCAGCAGCCCAACCGGCTATGGCTACACCTTC
TRBJ2-7 | - | - | TRBV19 | CASRETGVKEQYF | TGTGCCAGTAGGGAGACTGGCGTGAAGGAGCAGTACTTC
TRBJ2-5 | TRBD2 | once | TRBV7-8 | CASSLVLSPGLAGGSEETQYF | TGTGCCAGCAGCTTGGTCCTCTCACCGGGACTAGCGGGGGGGTCTGAGGAGACCCAGTACTTC
TRBJ1-3 | - | few | TRBV29-1 | CSVEEGQGNTIYF | TGCAGCGTTGAAGAGGGCCAGGGAAACACCATATATTTT
TRBJ2-4 | - | - | TRBV7-9 | CASSFPGSAQYF | TGTGCCAGCAGCTTTCCAGGGTCAGCGCAGTACTTC
TRBJ1-5 | - | - | TRBV6-5 | CASSYSITANQPQHF | TGTGCCAGCAGTTACTCGATCACGGCAAATCAGCCCCAGCATTTT
TRBJ2-1 | - | few | TRBV29-1 | CSVSAWGGPYNEQFF | TGCAGCGTCTCGGCGTGGGGGGGCCCCTACAATGAGCAGTTCTTC
TRBJ1-1 | - | - | TRBV29-1 | CSAHTRLMNTEAFF | TGCAGCGCACATACAAGGTTGATGAACACTGAAGCTTTCTTT
TRBJ1-5 | - | - | TRBV7-2 | CASSLEGGHYSNQPQHF | TGTGCCAGCAGCTTAGAGGGGGGGCATTATAGCAATCAGCCCCAGCATTTT
TRBJ2-5 | TRBD2 | - | TRBV11-2 | CASGTSGGGLETQYF | TGTGCCAGCGGGACTAGCGGGGGCGGTCTTGAGACCCAGTACTTC
TRBJ1-2 | TRBD1 | - | TRBV4-1 | CASSPRTGGYGYTF | TGCGCCAGCAGCCCACGGACAGGGGGCTATGGCTACACCTTC
TRBJ2-1 | TRBD1 | few | TRBV29-1 | CSVLTGGAYEQFF | TGCAGCGTATTGACAGGGGGCGCGTATGAGCAGTTCTTC
TRBJ2-5 | - | - | TRBV6-5 | CASSRLGGETQYF | TGTGCCAGCAGCCGACTAGGGGGAGAGACCCAGTACTTC
TRBJ2-1 | - | - | TRBV30 | CAWVQGNSYNEQFF | TGTGCCTGGGTGCAGGGGAATTCCTACAATGAGCAGTTCTTC